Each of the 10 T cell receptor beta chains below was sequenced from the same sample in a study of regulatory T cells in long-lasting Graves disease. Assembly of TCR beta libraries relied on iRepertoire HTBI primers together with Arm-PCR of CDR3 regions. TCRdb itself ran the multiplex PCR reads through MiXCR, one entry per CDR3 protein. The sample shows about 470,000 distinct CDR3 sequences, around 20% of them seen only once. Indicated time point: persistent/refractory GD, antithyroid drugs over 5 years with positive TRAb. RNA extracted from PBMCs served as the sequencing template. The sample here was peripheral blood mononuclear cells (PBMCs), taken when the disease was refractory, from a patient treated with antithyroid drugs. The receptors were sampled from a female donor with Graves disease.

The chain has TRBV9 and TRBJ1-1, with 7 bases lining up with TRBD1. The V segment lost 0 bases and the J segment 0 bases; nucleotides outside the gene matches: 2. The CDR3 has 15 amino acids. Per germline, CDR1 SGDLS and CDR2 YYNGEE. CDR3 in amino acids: CASSVADRMNTEAFF. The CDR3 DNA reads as TGTGCCAGCAGCGTAGCGGACAGGATGAACACTGAAGCTTTCTTT.

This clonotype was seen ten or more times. The CDR3 reads CASSSSGSWEQYF. CDR3 DNA: TGTGCCAGCAGTTCTAGCGGGAGCTGGGAGCAGTACTTC. The chain links TRBV12-3 or TRBV12-4 to TRBJ2-7; 10 bases match TRBD2. Trimming took 4 bases from V and 7 from J; bases not matched to a gene: 4. The CDR3 contains 13 residues.

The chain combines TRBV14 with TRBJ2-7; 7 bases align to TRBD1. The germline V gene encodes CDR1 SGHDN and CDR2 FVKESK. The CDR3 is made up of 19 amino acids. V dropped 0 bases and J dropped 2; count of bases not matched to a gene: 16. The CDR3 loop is CASSQDGWTGDLIPYEQYF. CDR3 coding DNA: TGTGCCAGCAGCCAAGATGGATGGACAGGCGACTTGATCCCCTACGAGCAGTACTTC.

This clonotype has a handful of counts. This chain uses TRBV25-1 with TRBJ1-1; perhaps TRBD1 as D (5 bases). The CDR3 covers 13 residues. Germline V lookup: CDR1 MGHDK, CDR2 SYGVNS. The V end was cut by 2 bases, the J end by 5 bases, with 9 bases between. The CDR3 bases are TGTGCCAGCAGTGAAATAGGGGAGACTGAAGCTTTCTTT. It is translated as CASSEIGETEAFF.

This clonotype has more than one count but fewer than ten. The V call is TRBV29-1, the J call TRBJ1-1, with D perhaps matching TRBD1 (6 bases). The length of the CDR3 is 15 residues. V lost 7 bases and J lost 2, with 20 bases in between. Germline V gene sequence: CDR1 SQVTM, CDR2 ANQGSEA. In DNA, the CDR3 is TGCAGCGCCATCGGGGGGCGCGAAGGCAACACTGAAGCTTTCTTT. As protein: CSAIGGREGNTEAFF.

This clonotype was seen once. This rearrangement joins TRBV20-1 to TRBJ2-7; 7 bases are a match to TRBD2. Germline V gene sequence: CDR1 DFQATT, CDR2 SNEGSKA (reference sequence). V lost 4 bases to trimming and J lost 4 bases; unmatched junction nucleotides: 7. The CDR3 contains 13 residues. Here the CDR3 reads CSATGGEAYEQYF. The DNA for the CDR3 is TGCAGTGCTACTGGGGGGGAGGCGTACGAGCAGTACTTC.

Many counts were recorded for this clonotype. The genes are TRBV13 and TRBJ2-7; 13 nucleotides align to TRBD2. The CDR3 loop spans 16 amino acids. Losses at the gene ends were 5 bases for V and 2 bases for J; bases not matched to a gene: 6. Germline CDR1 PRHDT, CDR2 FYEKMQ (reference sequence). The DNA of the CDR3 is TGTGCCAGCAGCGAAACCGGGACTAGCGGGACCTACGAGCAGTACTTC. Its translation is CASSETGTSGTYEQYF.

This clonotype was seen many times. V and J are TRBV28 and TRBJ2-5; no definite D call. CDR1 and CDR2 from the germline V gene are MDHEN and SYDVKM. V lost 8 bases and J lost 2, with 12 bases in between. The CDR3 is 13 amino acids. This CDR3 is CASAPGSQETQYF. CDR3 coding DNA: TGTGCCAGCGCCCCTGGATCGCAAGAGACCCAGTACTTC.

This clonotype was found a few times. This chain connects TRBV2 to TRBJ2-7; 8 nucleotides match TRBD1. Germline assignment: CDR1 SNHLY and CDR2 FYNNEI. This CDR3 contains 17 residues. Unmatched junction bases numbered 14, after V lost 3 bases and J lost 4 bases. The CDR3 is CASSEMGEGTGRYEQYF. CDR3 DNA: TGTGCCAGCAGTGAGATGGGAGAAGGGACAGGCCGATACGAGCAGTACTTC.

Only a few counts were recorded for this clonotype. The chain's CDR3 is CASSSGLAGGLGTDTQYF. In DNA form, the CDR3 reads TGTGCCAGCAGTTCGGGACTAGCGGGAGGATTGGGCACAGATACGCAGTATTTT. This chain links TRBV28 with TRBJ2-3; 15 nucleotides match TRBD2. CDR1 and CDR2 (germline): MDHEN, SYDVKM. This CDR3 region has 18 residues. J lost 1 base, V lost 4 bases, and 6 bases had no gene match.